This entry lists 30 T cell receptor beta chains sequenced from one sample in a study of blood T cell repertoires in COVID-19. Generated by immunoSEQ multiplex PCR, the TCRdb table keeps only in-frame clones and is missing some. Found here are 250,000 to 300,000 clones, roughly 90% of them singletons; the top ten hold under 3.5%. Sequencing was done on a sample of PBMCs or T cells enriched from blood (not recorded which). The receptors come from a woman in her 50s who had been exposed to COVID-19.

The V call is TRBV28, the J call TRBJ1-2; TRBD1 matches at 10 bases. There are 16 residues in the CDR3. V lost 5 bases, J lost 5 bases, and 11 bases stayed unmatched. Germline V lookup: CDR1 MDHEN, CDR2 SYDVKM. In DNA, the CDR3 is TGTGCCAGCAGTCCCTCCCTGGGACAGGGGAGGTATGGCTACACCTTC. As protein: CASSPSLGQGRYGYTF.

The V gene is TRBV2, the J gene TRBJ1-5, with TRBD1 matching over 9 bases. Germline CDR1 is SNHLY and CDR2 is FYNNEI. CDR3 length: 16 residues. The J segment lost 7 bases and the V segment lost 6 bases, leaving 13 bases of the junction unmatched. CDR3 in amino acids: CASRTGGVWGGQPQHF. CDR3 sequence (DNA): TGTGCCAGCAGGACAGGGGGAGTATGGGGTGGCCAGCCCCAGCATTTT.

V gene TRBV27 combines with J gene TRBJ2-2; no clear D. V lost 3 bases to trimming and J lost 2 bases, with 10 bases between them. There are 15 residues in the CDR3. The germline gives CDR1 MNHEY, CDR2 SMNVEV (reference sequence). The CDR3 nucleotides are TGTGCCAGCAGTTTCGACAACATCAACACCGGGGAGCTGTTTTTT. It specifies CASSFDNINTGELFF.

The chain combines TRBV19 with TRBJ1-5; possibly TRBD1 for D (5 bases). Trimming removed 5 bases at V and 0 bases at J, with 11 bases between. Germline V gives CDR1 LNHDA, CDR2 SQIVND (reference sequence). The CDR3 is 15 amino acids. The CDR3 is CASSGRDSSNQPQHF. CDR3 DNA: TGTGCCAGTAGTGGACGGGACTCTAGCAATCAGCCCCAGCATTTT.

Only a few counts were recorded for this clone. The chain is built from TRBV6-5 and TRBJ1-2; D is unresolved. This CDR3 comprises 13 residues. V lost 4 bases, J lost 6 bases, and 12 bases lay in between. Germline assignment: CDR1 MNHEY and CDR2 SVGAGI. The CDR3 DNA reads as TGTGCCAGCAGTTCCCCACAGAGTGATGGCTACACCTTC. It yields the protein CASSSPQSDGYTF.

The CDR3 sequence is CASSLDSSYEKLFF. CDR3 nucleotides: TGTGCCAGCAGCTTGGACAGTTCATATGAAAAACTGTTTTTT. The chain carries TRBV5-4 and TRBJ1-4; D unresolved. CDR1 and CDR2 from the germline V gene are SGHNT and YYREEE (reference sequence). The ends were cut back, 0 bases at V and 6 bases at J, with 9 bases in the middle. This CDR3 has 14 amino acids.

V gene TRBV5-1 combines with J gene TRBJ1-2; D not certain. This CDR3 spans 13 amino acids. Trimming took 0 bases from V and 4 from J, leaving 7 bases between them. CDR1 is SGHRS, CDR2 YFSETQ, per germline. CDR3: CASSLERGYGYTF. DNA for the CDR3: TGCGCCAGCAGCTTGGAGCGGGGCTATGGCTACACCTTC. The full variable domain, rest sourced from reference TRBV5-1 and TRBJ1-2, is KAGVTQTPRYLIKTRGQQVTLSCSPISGHRSVSWYQQTPGQGLQFLFEYFSETQRNKGNFPGRFSGRQFSNSRSEMNVSTLELGDSALYLCASSLERGYGYTFGSGTRLTVV.

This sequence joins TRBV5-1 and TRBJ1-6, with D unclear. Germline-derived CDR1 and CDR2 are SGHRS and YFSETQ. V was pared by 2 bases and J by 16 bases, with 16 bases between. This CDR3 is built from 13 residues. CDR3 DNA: TGCGCCAGCAGCTTTAAAGCCGGGGAGCGGCTCCACTTT. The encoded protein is CASSFKAGERLHF.

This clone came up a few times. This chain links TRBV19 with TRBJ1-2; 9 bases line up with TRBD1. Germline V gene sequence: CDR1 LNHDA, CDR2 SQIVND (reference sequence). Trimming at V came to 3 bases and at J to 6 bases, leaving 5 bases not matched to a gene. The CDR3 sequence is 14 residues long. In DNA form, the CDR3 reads TGTGCCAGTAGTATGGGGACAGGGATGGATGGCTACACCTTC. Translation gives CASSMGTGMDGYTF.

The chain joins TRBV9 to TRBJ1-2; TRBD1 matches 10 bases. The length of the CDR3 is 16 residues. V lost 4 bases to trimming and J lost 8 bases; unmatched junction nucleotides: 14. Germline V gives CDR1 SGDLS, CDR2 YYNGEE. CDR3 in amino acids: CASSPTGTGVVGGYTF. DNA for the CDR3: TGTGCCAGCAGCCCCACCGGGACAGGGGTTGTGGGCGGCTACACCTTC.

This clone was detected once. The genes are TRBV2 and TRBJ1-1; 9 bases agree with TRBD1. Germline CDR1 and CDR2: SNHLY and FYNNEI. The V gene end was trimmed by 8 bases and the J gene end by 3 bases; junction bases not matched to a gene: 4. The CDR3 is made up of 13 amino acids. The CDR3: CASGRDRDTEAFF. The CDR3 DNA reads TGTGCCAGCGGGAGGGACAGGGACACTGAAGCTTTCTTT.

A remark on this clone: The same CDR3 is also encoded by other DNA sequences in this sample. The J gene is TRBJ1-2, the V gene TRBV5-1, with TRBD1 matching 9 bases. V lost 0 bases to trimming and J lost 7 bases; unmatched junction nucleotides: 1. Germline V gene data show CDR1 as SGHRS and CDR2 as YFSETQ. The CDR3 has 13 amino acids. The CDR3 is CASSLDRGPGYTF. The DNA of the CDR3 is TGCGCCAGCAGCTTGGACAGGGGGCCTGGCTACACCTTC.

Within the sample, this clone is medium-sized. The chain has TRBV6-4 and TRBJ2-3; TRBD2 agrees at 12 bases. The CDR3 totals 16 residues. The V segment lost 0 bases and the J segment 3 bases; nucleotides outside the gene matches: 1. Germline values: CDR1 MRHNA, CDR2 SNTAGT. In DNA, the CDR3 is TGTGCCAGCAGTGACTCAACTAGCGGGGGGACAGATACGCAGTATTTT. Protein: CASSDSTSGGTDTQYF.

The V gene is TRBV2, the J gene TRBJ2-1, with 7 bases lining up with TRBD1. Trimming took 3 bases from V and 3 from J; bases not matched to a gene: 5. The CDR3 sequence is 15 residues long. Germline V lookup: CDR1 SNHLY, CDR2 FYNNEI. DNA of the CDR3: TGTGCCAGCAGTGATGGACAGGTTCTCTACAATGAGCAGTTCTTC. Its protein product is CASSDGQVLYNEQFF.

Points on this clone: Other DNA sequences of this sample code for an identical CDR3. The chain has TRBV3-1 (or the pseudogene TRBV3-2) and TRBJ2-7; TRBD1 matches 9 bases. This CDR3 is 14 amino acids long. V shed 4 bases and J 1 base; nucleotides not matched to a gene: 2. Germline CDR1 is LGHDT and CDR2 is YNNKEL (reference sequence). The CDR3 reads CASSPGQGSYEQYF. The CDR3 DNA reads TGTGCCAGCAGCCCCGGACAGGGGTCCTACGAGCAGTACTTC.

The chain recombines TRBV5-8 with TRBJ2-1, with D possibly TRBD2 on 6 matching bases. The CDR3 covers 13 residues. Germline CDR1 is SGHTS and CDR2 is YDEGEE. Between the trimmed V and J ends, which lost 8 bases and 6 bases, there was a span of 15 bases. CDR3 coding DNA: TGTGCCAGGGAGGGACTTTCTGGCAATGAGCAGTTCTTC. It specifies CAREGLSGNEQFF.

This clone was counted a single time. The CDR3 protein is CAGTDSGNTIYF. DNA for the CDR3: TGTGCCGGAACAGACTCTGGAAACACCATATATTTT. The chain is built from TRBV28 and TRBJ1-3, with D unresolved. The CDR3 extends over 12 amino acids. Per germline, CDR1 MDHEN and CDR2 SYDVKM. V lost 11 bases and J 0 bases, leaving 8 bases between the germline ends. The full variable domain, completed using reference TRBV28 and TRBJ1-3, is DVKVTQSSRYLVKRTGEKVFLECVQDMDHENMFWYRQDPGLGLRLIYFSYDVKMKEKGDIPEGYSVSREKKERFSLILESASTNQTSMYLCAGTDSGNTIYFGEGSWLTVV.

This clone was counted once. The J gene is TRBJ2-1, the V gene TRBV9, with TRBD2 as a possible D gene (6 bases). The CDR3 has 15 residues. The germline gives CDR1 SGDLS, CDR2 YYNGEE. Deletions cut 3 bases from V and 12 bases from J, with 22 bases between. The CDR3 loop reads CASSASVSGEMGQFF. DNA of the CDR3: TGTGCCAGCAGCGCCTCGGTTAGCGGAGAAATGGGGCAGTTCTTC.

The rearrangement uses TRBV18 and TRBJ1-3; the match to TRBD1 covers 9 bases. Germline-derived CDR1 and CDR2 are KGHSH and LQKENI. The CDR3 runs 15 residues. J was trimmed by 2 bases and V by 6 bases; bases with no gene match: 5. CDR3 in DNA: TGTGCCAGCTCTCCCGGGACAGGGACTGGAAACACCATATATTTT. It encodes CASSPGTGTGNTIYF.

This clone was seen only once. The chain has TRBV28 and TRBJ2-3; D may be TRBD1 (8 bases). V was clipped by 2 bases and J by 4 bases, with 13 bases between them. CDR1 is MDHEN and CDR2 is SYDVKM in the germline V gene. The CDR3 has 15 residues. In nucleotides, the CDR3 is TGTGCCAGCAGTTTAGGGGGGGGACAGGCAGATACGCAGTATTTT. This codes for CASSLGGGQADTQYF.

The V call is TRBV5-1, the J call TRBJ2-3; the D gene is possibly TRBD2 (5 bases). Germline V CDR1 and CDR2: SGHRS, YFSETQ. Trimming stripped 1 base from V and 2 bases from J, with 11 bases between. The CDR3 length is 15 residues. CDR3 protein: CASSLTHRDTDTQYF. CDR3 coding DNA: TGCGCCAGCAGCTTGACCCACCGGGACACAGATACGCAGTATTTT.

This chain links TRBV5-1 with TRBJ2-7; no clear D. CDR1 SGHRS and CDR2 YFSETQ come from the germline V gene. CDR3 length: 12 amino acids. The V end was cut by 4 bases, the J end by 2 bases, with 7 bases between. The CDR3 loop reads CASSREPYEQYF. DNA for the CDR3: TGCGCCAGCAGCCGAGAGCCCTACGAGCAGTACTTC. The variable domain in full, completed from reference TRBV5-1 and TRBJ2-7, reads KAGVTQTPRYLIKTRGQQVTLSCSPISGHRSVSWYQQTPGQGLQFLFEYFSETQRNKGNFPGRFSGRQFSNSRSEMNVSTLELGDSALYLCASSREPYEQYFGPGTRLTVT.

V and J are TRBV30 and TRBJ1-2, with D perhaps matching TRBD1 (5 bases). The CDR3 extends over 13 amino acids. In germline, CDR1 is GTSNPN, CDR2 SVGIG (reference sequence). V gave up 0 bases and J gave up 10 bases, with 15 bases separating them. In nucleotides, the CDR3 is TGTGCCTGGAGTGTGGCAATGGGGCACACCTACACCTTC. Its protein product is CAWSVAMGHTYTF.

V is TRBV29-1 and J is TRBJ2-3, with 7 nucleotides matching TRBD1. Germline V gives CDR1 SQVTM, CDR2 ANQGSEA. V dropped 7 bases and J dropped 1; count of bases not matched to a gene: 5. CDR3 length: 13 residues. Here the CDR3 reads CSATTGGTDTQYF. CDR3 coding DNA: TGCAGCGCAACAACAGGGGGCACAGATACGCAGTATTTT.

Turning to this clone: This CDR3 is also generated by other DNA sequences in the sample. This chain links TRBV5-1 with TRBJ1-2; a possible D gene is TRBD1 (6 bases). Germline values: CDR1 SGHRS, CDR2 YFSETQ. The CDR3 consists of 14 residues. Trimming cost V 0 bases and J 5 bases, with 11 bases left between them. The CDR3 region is CASSLGGQGYGYTF. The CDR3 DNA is TGCGCCAGCAGCTTGGGAGGGCAGGGGTATGGCTACACCTTC.

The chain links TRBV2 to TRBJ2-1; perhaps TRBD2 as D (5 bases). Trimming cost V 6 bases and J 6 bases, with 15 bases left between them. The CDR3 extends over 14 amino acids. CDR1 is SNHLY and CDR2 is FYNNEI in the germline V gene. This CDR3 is CASSGFARGNEQFF. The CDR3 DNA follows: TGTGCCAGCAGCGGCTTCGCCCGGGGCAATGAGCAGTTCTTC. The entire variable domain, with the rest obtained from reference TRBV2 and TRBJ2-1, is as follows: EPEVTQTPSHQVTQMGQEVILRCVPISNHLYFYWYRQILGQKVEFLVSFYNNEISEKSEIFDDQFSVERPDGSNFTLKIRSTKLEDSAMYFCASSGFARGNEQFFGPGTRLTVL.

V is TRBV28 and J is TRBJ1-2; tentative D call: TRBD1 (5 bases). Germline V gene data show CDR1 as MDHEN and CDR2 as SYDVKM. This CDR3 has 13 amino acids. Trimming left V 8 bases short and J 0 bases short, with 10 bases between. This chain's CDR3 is CASQTGANYGYTF. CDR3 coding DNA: TGTGCCAGCCAAACAGGAGCTAACTATGGCTACACCTTC.

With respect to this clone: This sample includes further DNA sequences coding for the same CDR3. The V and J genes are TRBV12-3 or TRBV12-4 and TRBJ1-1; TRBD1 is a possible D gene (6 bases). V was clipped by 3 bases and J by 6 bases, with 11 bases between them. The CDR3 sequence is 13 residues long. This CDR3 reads CASSLGRGSEAFF. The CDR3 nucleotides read TGTGCCAGCAGTTTGGGCAGGGGCTCTGAAGCTTTCTTT.

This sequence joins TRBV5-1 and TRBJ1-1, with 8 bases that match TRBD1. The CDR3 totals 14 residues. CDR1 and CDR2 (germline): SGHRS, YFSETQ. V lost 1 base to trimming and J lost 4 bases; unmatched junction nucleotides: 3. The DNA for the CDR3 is TGCGCCAGCAGCTTGTTAGGACAGGGCACTGAAGCTTTCTTT. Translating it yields CASSLLGQGTEAFF.

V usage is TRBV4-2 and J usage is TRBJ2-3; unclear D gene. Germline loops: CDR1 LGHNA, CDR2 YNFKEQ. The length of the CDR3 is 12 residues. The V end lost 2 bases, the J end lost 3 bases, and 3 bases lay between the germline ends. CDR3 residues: CASSQTTDTQYF. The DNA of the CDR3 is TGTGCCAGCAGCCAAACTACAGATACGCAGTATTTT.